This entry concerns a single T cell receptor (beta chain). This sample is drawn from a study of T cell changes during pregnancy in multiple sclerosis. Generated by immunoSEQ multiplex PCR, the TCRdb table keeps only in-frame clones and is missing some. This sample has 30,000 to 40,000 clones, with roughly nine tenths found just once. This CDR3 has 23 residues. The sample was CD4+ T cells from peripheral blood mononuclear cells, taken in the third trimester of pregnancy. The clonotype originates from a female donor in good health, enrolled as a control in a pregnancy study. The gene calls are TRBV21-1 and TRBJ2-1; the D call in the table, TRBD2, was not verified against the DNA. TRBV21-1 is classified as a pseudogene. The CDR3 coding sequence is TGTGCCAGCACCCGTATGACTAGCGGGGGGGCCAATTGCTCTGAGAGCTCCTACAATGAGCAGTTCTTC. Protein sequence: CASTRMTSGGANCSESSYNEQFF.